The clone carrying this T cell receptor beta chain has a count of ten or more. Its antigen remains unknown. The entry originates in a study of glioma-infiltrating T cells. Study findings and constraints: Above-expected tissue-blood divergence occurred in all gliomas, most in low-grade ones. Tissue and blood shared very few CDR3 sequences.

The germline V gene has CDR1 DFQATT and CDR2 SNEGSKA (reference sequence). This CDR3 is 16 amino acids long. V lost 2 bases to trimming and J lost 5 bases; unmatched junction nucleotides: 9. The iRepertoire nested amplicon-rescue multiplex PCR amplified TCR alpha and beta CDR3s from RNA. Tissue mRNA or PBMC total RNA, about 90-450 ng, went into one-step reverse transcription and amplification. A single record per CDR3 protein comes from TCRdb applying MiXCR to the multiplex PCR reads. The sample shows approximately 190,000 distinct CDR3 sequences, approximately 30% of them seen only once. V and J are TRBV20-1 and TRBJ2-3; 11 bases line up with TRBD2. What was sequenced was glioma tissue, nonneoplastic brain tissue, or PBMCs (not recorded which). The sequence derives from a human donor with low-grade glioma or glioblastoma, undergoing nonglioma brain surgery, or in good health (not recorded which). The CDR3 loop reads CSARLTSGRSGDTQYF. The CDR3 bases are TGCAGTGCTAGACTTACTAGCGGGAGATCGGGAGATACGCAGTATTTT.